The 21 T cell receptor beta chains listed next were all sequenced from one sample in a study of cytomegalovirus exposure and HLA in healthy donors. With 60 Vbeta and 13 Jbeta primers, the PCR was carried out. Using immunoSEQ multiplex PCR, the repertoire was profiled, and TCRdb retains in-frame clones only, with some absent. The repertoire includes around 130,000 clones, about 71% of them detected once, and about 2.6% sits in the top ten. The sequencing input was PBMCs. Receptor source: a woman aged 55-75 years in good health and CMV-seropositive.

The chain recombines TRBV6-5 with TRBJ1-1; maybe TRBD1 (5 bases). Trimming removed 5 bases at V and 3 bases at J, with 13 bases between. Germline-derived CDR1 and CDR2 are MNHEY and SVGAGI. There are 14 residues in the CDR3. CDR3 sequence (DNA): TGTGCCAGCAGTCCGACAGCCTGGGACACTGAAGCTTTCTTT. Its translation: CASSPTAWDTEAFF.

The CDR3 loop reads CASSPPLGDSLSYEQYF. The CDR3 nucleotides are TGTGCCAGCAGCCCCCCTCTCGGGGACAGCCTTTCCTACGAGCAGTACTTC. This chain connects TRBV9 to TRBJ2-7; TRBD1 agrees at 7 bases. CDR3 length: 17 amino acids. The J segment lost 1 base and the V segment lost 4 bases, leaving 14 bases of the junction unmatched. CDR1 is SGDLS, CDR2 YYNGEE, per germline.

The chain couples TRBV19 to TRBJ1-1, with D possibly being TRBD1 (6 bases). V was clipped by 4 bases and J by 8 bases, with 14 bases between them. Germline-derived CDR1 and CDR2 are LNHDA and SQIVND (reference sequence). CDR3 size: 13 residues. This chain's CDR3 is CASSTYRVPEAFF. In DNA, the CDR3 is TGTGCCAGTAGTACCTACAGGGTCCCCGAAGCTTTCTTT. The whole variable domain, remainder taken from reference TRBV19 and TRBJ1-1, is DGGITQSPKYLFRKEGQNVTLSCEQNLNHDAMYWYRQDPGQGLRLIYYSQIVNDFQKGDIAEGYSVSREKKESFPLTVTSAQKNPTAFYLCASSTYRVPEAFFGQGTRLTVV.

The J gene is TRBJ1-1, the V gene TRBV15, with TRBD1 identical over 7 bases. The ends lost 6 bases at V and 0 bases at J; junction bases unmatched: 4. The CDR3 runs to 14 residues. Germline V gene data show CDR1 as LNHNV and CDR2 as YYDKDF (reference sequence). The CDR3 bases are TGTGCCACCAGGATGGGACAGTTGAACACTGAAGCTTTCTTT. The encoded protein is CATRMGQLNTEAFF.

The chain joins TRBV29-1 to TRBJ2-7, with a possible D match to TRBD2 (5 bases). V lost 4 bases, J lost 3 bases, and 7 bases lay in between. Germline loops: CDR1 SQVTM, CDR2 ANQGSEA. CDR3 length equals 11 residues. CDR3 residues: CSVGLFYEQYF. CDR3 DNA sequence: TGCAGCGTTGGACTATTCTACGAGCAGTACTTC.

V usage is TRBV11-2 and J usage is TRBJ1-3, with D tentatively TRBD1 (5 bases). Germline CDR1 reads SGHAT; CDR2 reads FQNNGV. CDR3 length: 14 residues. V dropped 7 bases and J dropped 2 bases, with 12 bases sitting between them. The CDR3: CASTPSGTGNTIYF. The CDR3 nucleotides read TGTGCCAGCACCCCTTCAGGGACTGGAAACACCATATATTTT.

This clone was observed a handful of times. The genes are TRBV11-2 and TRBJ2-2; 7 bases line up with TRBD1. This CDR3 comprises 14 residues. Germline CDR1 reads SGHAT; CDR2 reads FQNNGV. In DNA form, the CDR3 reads TGTGCAGACGGTAGAGGGGGCAACACCGGGGAGCTGTTTTTT. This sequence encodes CADGRGGNTGELFF.

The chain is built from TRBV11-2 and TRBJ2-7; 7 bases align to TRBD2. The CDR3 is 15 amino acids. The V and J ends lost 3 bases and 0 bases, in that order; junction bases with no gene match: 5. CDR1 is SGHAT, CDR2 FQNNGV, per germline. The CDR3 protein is CASSFGGGSSYEQYF. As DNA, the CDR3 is TGTGCCAGCAGCTTTGGCGGCGGGAGCTCCTACGAGCAGTACTTC.

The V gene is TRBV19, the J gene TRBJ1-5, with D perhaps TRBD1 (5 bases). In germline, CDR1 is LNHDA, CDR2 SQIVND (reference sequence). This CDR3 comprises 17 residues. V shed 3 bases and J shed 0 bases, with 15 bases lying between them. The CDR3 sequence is CASSILLGRDSNQPQHF. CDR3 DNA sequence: TGTGCCAGTAGTATCCTCCTGGGCAGGGATAGCAATCAGCCCCAGCATTTT. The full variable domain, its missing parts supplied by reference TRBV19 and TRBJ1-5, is DGGITQSPKYLFRKEGQNVTLSCEQNLNHDAMYWYRQDPGQGLRLIYYSQIVNDFQKGDIAEGYSVSREKKESFPLTVTSAQKNPTAFYLCASSILLGRDSNQPQHFGDGTRLSIL.

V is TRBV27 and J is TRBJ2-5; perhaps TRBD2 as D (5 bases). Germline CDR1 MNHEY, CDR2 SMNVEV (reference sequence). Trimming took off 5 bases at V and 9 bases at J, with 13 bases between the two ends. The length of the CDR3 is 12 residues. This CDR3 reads CASSPGIEAQYF. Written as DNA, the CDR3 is TGTGCCAGCAGTCCGGGAATCGAGGCCCAGTACTTC.

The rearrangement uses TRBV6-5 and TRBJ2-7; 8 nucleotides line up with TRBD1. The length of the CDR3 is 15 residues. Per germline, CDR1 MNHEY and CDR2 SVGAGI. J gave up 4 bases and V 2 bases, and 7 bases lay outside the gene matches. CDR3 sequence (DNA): TGTGCCAGCAGTTACCGGACAGGGCGTTCGTACGAGCAGTACTTC. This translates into CASSYRTGRSYEQYF.

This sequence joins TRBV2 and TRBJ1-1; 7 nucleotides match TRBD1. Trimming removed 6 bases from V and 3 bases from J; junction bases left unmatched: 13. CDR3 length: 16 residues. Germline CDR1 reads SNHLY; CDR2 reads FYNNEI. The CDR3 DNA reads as TGTGCCAGCAGGCGGGGGGAAGGGGGCGCTTACACTGAAGCTTTCTTT. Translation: CASRRGEGGAYTEAFF.

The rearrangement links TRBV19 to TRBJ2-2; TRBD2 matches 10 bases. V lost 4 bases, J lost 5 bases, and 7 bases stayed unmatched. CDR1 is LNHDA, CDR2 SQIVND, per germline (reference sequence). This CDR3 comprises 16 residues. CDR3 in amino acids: CASSKSGGATTGELFF. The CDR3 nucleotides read TGTGCCAGTAGTAAAAGCGGGGGGGCTACGACCGGGGAGCTGTTTTTT. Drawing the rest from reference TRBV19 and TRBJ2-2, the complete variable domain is DGGITQSPKYLFRKEGQNVTLSCEQNLNHDAMYWYRQDPGQGLRLIYYSQIVNDFQKGDIAEGYSVSREKKESFPLTVTSAQKNPTAFYLCASSKSGGATTGELFFGEGSRLTVL.

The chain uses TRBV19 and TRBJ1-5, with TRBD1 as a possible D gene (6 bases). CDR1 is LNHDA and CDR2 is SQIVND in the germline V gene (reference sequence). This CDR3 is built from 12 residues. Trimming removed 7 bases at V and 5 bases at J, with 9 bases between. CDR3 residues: CASTQGYQPQHF. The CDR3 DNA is TGTGCCAGTACCCAGGGGTATCAGCCCCAGCATTTT.

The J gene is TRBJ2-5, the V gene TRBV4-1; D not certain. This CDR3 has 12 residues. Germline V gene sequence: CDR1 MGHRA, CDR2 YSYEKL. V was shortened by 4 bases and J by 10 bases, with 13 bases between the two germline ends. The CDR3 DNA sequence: TGCGCCAGCAGCCCCGAGTCCCGACACCAGTACTTC. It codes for CASSPESRHQYF.

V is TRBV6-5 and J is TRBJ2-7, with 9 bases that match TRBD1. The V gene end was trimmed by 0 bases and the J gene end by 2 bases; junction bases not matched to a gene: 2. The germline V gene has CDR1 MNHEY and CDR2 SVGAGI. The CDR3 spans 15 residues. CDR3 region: CASSYSGTGTYEQYF. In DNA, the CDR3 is TGTGCCAGCAGTTACTCCGGGACAGGGACCTACGAGCAGTACTTC.

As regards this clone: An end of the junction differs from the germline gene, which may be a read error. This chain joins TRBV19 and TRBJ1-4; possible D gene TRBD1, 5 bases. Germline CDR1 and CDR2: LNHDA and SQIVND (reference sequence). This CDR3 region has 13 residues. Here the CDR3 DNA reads TGTGCTAGTACACCGGGGGGGAATGAAAAACTGTTTTTT. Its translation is CASTPGGNEKLFF.

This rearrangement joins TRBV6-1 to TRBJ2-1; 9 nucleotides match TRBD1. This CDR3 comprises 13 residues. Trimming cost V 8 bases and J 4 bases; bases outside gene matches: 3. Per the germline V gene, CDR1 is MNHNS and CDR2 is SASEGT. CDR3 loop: CASWTGAYNEQFF. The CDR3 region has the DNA TGTGCCAGCTGGACAGGGGCGTACAATGAGCAGTTCTTC.

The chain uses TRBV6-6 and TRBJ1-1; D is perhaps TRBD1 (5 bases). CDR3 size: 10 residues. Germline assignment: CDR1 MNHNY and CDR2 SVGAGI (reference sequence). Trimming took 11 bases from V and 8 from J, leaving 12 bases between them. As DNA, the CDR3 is TGTGCCTTGGGGGGGGAAGAAGCTTTCTTT. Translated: CALGGEEAFF.

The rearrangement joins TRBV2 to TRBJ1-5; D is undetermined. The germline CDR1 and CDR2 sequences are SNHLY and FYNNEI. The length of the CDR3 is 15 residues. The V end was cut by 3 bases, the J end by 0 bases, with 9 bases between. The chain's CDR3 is CASSEGGYSNQPQHF. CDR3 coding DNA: TGTGCCAGCAGTGAGGGCGGGTATAGCAATCAGCCCCAGCATTTT. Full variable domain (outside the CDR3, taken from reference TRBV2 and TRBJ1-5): EPEVTQTPSHQVTQMGQEVILRCVPISNHLYFYWYRQILGQKVEFLVSFYNNEISEKSEIFDDQFSVERPDGSNFTLKIRSTKLEDSAMYFCASSEGGYSNQPQHFGDGTRLSIL.

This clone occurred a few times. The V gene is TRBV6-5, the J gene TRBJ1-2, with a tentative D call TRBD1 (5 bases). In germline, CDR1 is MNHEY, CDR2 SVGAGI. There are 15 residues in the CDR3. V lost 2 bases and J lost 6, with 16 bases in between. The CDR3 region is CASSYHGRREDGYTF. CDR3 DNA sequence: TGTGCCAGCAGTTACCACGGACGCAGGGAGGATGGCTACACCTTC.